The 29 T cell receptor beta chains reported below all come from one sample, sequenced in a study of CD8 T cells in ankylosing spondylitis. Findings and limits, study-wide: Within ankylosing spondylitis blood, a TCR beta motif made up of roughly eight highly homologous variants appeared to be characteristic.

Which antigens these TCRs recognize remains unknown. TCRdb re-called the 5' RACE reads with MiXCR, one entry per CDR3 protein. The table has a few hundred thousand distinct CDR3 sequences, approximately 20% seen once. The sample comprised blood, either unsorted or a sorted T cell fraction (not recorded which). The receptors were sampled from a male donor with ankylosing spondylitis.

This sequence joins TRBV7-9 and TRBJ1-4; possibly TRBD1 for D (5 bases). The CDR3 sequence is 15 residues long. V gave up 1 base and J gave up 4 bases, with 10 bases separating them. Germline V gene lookup returns CDR1 SEHNR and CDR2 FQNEAQ (reference sequence). The CDR3 loop reads CASSLVSRGNEKLFF. The DNA of the CDR3 is TGTGCCAGCAGCTTAGTTTCAAGGGGTAATGAAAAACTGTTTTTT.

The rearrangement links TRBV29-1 to TRBJ2-7; D not certain. The V end was cut by 6 bases, the J end by 2 bases, with 20 bases between. Germline CDR1 is SQVTM and CDR2 is ANQGSEA. This CDR3 region has 15 residues. CDR3: CSVIKGARPAYEQYF. DNA of the CDR3: TGCAGCGTGATAAAAGGTGCACGGCCGGCCTACGAGCAGTACTTC.

This clonotype was detected a few times. This chain links TRBV12-3 or TRBV12-4 with TRBJ1-5; no definite D call. The CDR3 is made up of 14 amino acids. The V and J ends lost 4 bases and 4 bases respectively, with 11 bases between them. The CDR3 nucleotides are TGTGCCAGCAGTTACGGGTTCGATAATCAGCCCCAGCATTTT. Protein product: CASSYGFDNQPQHF.

The rearrangement uses TRBV4-2 and TRBJ2-3, with D unresolved. The germline gives CDR1 LGHNA, CDR2 YNFKEQ. V gave up 0 bases and J gave up 5 bases, with 9 bases separating them. The CDR3 runs to 14 residues. In nucleotides, the CDR3 is TGTGCCAGCAGCCAAGAAAGGTCTTTAGATACGCAGTATTTT. Protein product: CASSQERSLDTQYF.

The rearrangement uses TRBV18 and TRBJ1-1, with D maybe TRBD1 (6 bases). The CDR3 consists of 15 residues. V lost 3 bases and J lost 1, with 12 bases in between. Germline V gives CDR1 KGHSH, CDR2 LQKENI. CDR3 nucleotides: TGTGCCAGCTCACCGATGGGGGCAGGGAACACTGAAGCTTTCTTT. This gives the protein CASSPMGAGNTEAFF.

This clonotype was found a few times. The chain uses TRBV11-2 and TRBJ1-1, with D uncertain. Germline V gene lookup returns CDR1 SGHAT and CDR2 FQNNGV. This CDR3 spans 10 amino acids. Deletions cut 8 bases from V and 8 bases from J, with 9 bases between. The CDR3 loop is CASGRTEAFF. In DNA form, the CDR3 reads TGTGCCAGCGGAAGAACCGAAGCTTTCTTT.

This chain joins TRBV20-1 and TRBJ2-1; 10 bases agree with TRBD2. Germline-derived CDR1 and CDR2 are DFQATT and SNEGSKA (reference sequence). The CDR3 sequence is 17 residues long. The junction had 7 bases not matched to a gene; V was cut back by 2 bases and J by 0 bases. The chain's CDR3 is CSARSGLASSSYNEQFF. DNA of the CDR3: TGCAGTGCTAGATCGGGACTAGCGTCGAGCTCCTACAATGAGCAGTTCTTC.

In its sample, this clonotype was seen a few times. J is TRBJ2-4 and V is TRBV7-3; D is unresolved. This CDR3 has 13 residues. Germline assignment: CDR1 SGHTA and CDR2 FQGTGA. The V end was cut by 1 base, the J end by 8 bases, with 9 bases between. This CDR3 reads CASSLNGWDIQYF. DNA for the CDR3: TGTGCCAGCAGCTTAAACGGCTGGGACATTCAGTACTTC.

The chain links TRBV30 to TRBJ2-5, with 8 bases aligning to TRBD2. The CDR3 length is 14 residues. The V gene's germline CDR1 is GTSNPN and CDR2 SVGIG (reference sequence). V trimming: 5 bases; J trimming: 4 bases; junction bases outside the gene matches: 9. The CDR3, as DNA: TGTGCCTGGGCTATAAGCGGGAGTGCAGAGACCCAGTACTTC. Translating gives CAWAISGSAETQYF. The entire variable domain, with the rest obtained from reference TRBV30 and TRBJ2-5, is as follows: SQTIHQWPATLVQPVGSPLSLECTVEGTSNPNLYWYRQAAGRGLQLLFYSVGIGQISSEVPQNLSASRPQDRQFILSSKKLLLSDSGFYLCAWAISGSAETQYFGPGTRLLVL.

The chain's CDR3 is CASSPGAGDNQPQHF. Written as DNA, the CDR3 is TGCGCCAGCAGCCCGGGGGCAGGCGACAATCAGCCCCAGCATTTT. The chain recombines TRBV5-1 with TRBJ1-5; perhaps TRBD1 as D (6 bases). CDR1 and CDR2 from the germline V gene are SGHRS and YFSETQ. The CDR3 runs to 15 residues. Trimming took off 4 bases at V and 3 bases at J, with 14 bases between the two ends.

This clonotype was observed a few times. V usage is TRBV7-9 and J usage is TRBJ2-1; maybe TRBD1 (5 bases). V lost 7 bases to trimming and J lost 14 bases, with 18 bases between them. The CDR3 covers 12 residues. CDR1 is SEHNR and CDR2 is FQNEAQ in the germline V gene (reference sequence). CDR3 amino acids: CASNLEWQGKFF. The CDR3 DNA follows: TGTGCCAGCAACCTAGAGTGGCAGGGAAAGTTCTTC.

Many counts were recorded for this clonotype. The CDR3 DNA reads as TGCAGCGTGGGGGACACTGAAGCTTTCTTT. Its translation is CSVGDTEAFF. The V and J genes are TRBV29-1 and TRBJ1-1, with a possible D match to TRBD1 (5 bases). V lost 6 bases to trimming and J lost 3 bases, with 5 bases between them. This CDR3 is built from 10 residues. Germline V gene lookup returns CDR1 SQVTM and CDR2 ANQGSEA.

The chain recombines TRBV7-8 with TRBJ1-1; the match to TRBD1 covers 8 bases. The germline V gene encodes CDR1 SGHVS and CDR2 FQNEAQ. The CDR3 runs to 13 residues. Trimming took 5 bases from V and 11 from J; bases not matched to a gene: 10. The CDR3 sequence is CASSPETGVRAFF. CDR3 nucleotide sequence: TGTGCCAGCAGCCCTGAGACAGGGGTTCGGGCTTTCTTT.

This clonotype was picked up a small number of times. The V gene is TRBV15, the J gene TRBJ2-1; no reliable D call. Germline loops: CDR1 LNHNV, CDR2 YYDKDF (reference sequence). CDR3 length: 16 residues. Trimming removed 0 bases from V and 5 bases from J, with 14 bases in between. DNA of the CDR3: TGTGCCACCAGCAGAGATCGTGGGCGGCCCAACAATGAGCAGTTCTTC. The encoded protein is CATSRDRGRPNNEQFF. The full variable domain, its missing parts supplied by reference TRBV15 and TRBJ2-1, is DAMVIQNPRYQVTQFGKPVTLSCSQTLNHNVMYWYQQKSSQAPKLLFHYYDKDFNNEADTPDNFQSRRPNTSFCFLDIRSPGLGDTAMYLCATSRDRGRPNNEQFFGPGTRLTVL.

This clonotype was counted only a few times. V usage is TRBV20-1 and J usage is TRBJ1-2; D remains unclear. V was pared by 7 bases and J by 4 bases, with 7 bases between. CDR3 length: 10 amino acids. Germline loops: CDR1 DFQATT, CDR2 SNEGSKA (reference sequence). In DNA, the CDR3 is TGCAGTGTACCCATCTATGGCTACACCTTC. Translation: CSVPIYGYTF.

This clonotype was observed many times. The chain has TRBV29-1 and TRBJ2-1; 8 nucleotides agree with TRBD2. This CDR3 comprises 14 residues. Germline-derived CDR1 and CDR2 are SQVTM and ANQGSEA. The ends lost 5 bases at V and 4 bases at J; junction bases unmatched: 7. DNA of the CDR3: TGCAGCGTTCCGATAGCGGGGTTATACAATGAGCAGTTCTTC. Protein sequence: CSVPIAGLYNEQFF.

This clonotype was seen more than once but under ten times. The chain employs TRBV25-1 and TRBJ2-2; TRBD1 agrees at 7 bases. With V trimmed by 2 bases and J by 4 bases, 10 bases remained unmatched. The germline CDR1 and CDR2 sequences are MGHDK and SYGVNS. CDR3 size: 17 residues. As DNA, the CDR3 is TGTGCCAGCAGTGAACATCGAGGGGGCAGGGGCACCGGGGAGCTGTTTTTT. It specifies CASSEHRGGRGTGELFF.

This clonotype has just a few counts. V and J are TRBV5-1 and TRBJ2-5; D not resolved. The CDR3 is 12 residues long. V lost 5 bases and J lost 7, with 12 bases in between. Germline lookup yields CDR1 SGHRS and CDR2 YFSETQ. This CDR3 reads CASSLATATQYF. For the CDR3, the DNA is TGCGCCAGCAGTTTAGCCACAGCGACCCAGTACTTC.

In this sample, this clonotype turned up a few times. CDR3 protein: CASSYGPWETQYF. CDR3 in DNA: TGTGCCAGCAGCTACGGGCCGTGGGAGACCCAGTACTTC. This chain connects TRBV7-6 to TRBJ2-5; unclear D gene. V lost 4 bases and J lost 5, with 11 bases in between. The CDR3 runs 13 residues. Germline lookup yields CDR1 SGHVS and CDR2 FNYEAQ.

The V and J genes are TRBV30 and TRBJ2-7; the match to TRBD2 covers 10 bases. The CDR3 consists of 16 residues. Unmatched junction bases numbered 11, after V lost 4 bases and J lost 2 bases. In germline, CDR1 is GTSNPN, CDR2 SVGIG (reference sequence). CDR3 nucleotides: TGTGCCTGGAAAAAACCAGCCCTAGCGGGAGCCTACGAGCAGTACTTC. Residues: CAWKKPALAGAYEQYF.

This clonotype was picked up many times. V usage is TRBV6-1 and J usage is TRBJ2-3, with D perhaps TRBD2 (6 bases). Trimming pared 3 bases from V and 11 bases from J, leaving 12 bases between. The CDR3 sequence is 12 residues long. Germline lookup yields CDR1 MNHNS and CDR2 SASEGT. CDR3 nucleotides: TGTGCCAGCAGTGATGACCCGGGACTGCAGTATTTT. It is translated as CASSDDPGLQYF.

V gene TRBV18 combines with J gene TRBJ1-2; 7 positions agree with TRBD1. Losses at the gene ends were 1 base for V and 2 bases for J; bases not matched to a gene: 1. Germline loops: CDR1 KGHSH, CDR2 LQKENI. The CDR3 loop spans 14 amino acids. CDR3 sequence: CASSPQDRNYGYTF. CDR3 DNA sequence: TGTGCCAGCTCACCACAGGACAGGAACTATGGCTACACCTTC.

A few counts support this clonotype. This chain uses TRBV4-2 with TRBJ1-6; D is perhaps TRBD1 (5 bases). CDR1 and CDR2 from the germline V gene are LGHNA and YNFKEQ. V was pared by 0 bases and J by 8 bases, with 11 bases between. CDR3 length equals 15 residues. The CDR3 DNA sequence: TGTGCCAGCAGCCAAGATCGCGGGGCCCATTCACCCCTCCACTTT. This encodes CASSQDRGAHSPLHF.

With regard to this clonotype: Given a much more abundant clone one base away, this may be a read error. The missing conserved phenylalanine or tryptophan at the end of this CDR3 makes a read error likely. V is TRBV12-3 or TRBV12-4 and J is TRBJ2-2; weak D call: TRBD1 (6 bases). This CDR3 has 15 residues. Deletions cut 8 bases from V and 3 bases from J, with 16 bases between. The CDR3 DNA sequence: TGTGCCAGCGCGACAGGCGGCGTGGACACCGGGGAGCTGTTTTGT. Protein product: CASATGGVDTGELFC.

This chain links TRBV7-3 with TRBJ2-5, with TRBD1 identical over 12 bases. V was clipped by 4 bases and J by 4 bases; unmatched bases: 19. Germline-derived CDR1 and CDR2 are SGHTA and FQGTGA. The CDR3 is 20 amino acids. The CDR3 protein is CASSSKGITGTGGPRETQYF. The CDR3 region has the DNA TGTGCCAGCAGCTCAAAAGGAATTACCGGGACAGGGGGCCCAAGAGAGACCCAGTACTTC.

This clonotype was seen a handful of times. The chain has TRBV28 and TRBJ2-5, with TRBD1 matching 10 bases. CDR1 MDHEN and CDR2 SYDVKM come from the germline V gene. With 7 bases clipped from V and 5 bases from J, the junction kept 7 bases outside the gene matches. The CDR3 extends over 14 amino acids. CDR3 in DNA: TGTGCCAGCAATCCGACAGGGGGCGTGGAGACCCAGTACTTC. It yields the protein CASNPTGGVETQYF.

The chain recombines TRBV28 with TRBJ1-2, with D unclear. V was shortened by 2 bases and J by 3 bases, with 10 bases between the two germline ends. This CDR3 spans 14 amino acids. Germline assignment: CDR1 MDHEN and CDR2 SYDVKM. CDR3 sequence: CASSLVAGYYGYTF. Written as DNA, the CDR3 is TGTGCCAGCAGTTTAGTTGCAGGATACTATGGCTACACCTTC.

The V call is TRBV29-1, the J call TRBJ2-3; TRBD2 matches 12 bases. The CDR3 contains 14 residues. The J segment lost 1 base and the V segment lost 6 bases, leaving 2 bases of the junction unmatched. From germline, CDR1 is SQVTM and CDR2 ANQGSEA. The CDR3 loop is CSVRTSGGTDTQYF. The CDR3, as DNA: TGCAGCGTCAGGACTAGCGGGGGCACAGATACGCAGTATTTT.

This clonotype was recorded a few times. The chain has TRBV3-1 and TRBJ2-3; 7 bases fit TRBD2. CDR1 is LGHDT, CDR2 YNNKEL, per germline (reference sequence). This CDR3 has 13 residues. Unmatched junction bases numbered 5, after V lost 0 bases and J lost 11 bases. CDR3 DNA sequence: TGTGCCAGCAGCCAAGACAGCGGGATGAGGCAGTATTTT. It codes for CASSQDSGMRQYF.